One sample yielded the 23 T cell receptor beta chains listed below, sequenced in a study of regulatory T cells in long-lasting Graves disease. Sample time point: persistent/refractory GD, antithyroid drugs over 5 years with positive TRAb. Preparation of the TCR library used RNA extracted from PBMCs. Building of the TCR beta libraries involved iRepertoire HTBI primers and Arm-PCR of CDR3 regions. TCRdb independently ran MiXCR on the multiplex PCR reads; one entry per CDR3 protein. The sample contains fewer than 450,000 distinct CDR3 sequences, around 24% of which appear only once. Sequencing was performed on peripheral blood mononuclear cells (PBMCs), taken when the disease was refractory, from a patient treated with antithyroid drugs. Source of these receptors: a female donor with Graves disease.

The rearrangement joins TRBV15 to TRBJ2-2; D is perhaps TRBD1 or TRBD2 (6 bases each). This CDR3 spans 13 amino acids. V was pared by 4 bases and J by 10 bases, with 13 bases between. Germline V gene lookup returns CDR1 LNHNV and CDR2 YYDKDF (reference sequence). Written as DNA, the CDR3 is TGTGCCACCAGCACTGAGGGGGGTGTGGAGCTGTTTTTT. Translation: CATSTEGGVELFF.

The J gene is TRBJ1-3, the V gene TRBV28; D not resolved. The CDR3 extends over 14 amino acids. V lost 10 bases to trimming and J lost 1 base, with 14 bases between them. From germline, CDR1 is MDHEN and CDR2 SYDVKM. The CDR3 nucleotides read TGTGCCACCGCCCGGGCAGGTTCTGGAAACACCATATATTTT. This gives the protein CATARAGSGNTIYF.

This clonotype was recorded at least ten times. J is TRBJ2-4 and V is TRBV28; D is possibly TRBD1 (5 bases). The CDR3 has 16 amino acids. Germline V gives CDR1 MDHEN, CDR2 SYDVKM. V was shortened by 5 bases and J by 3 bases, with 17 bases between the two germline ends. The CDR3: CASSATTGEGKNIQYF. DNA of the CDR3: TGTGCCAGCAGTGCCACTACAGGTGAAGGCAAAAACATTCAGTACTTC.

The sample holds a few counts of this clonotype. The chain carries TRBV11-2 and TRBJ2-5, with D unresolved. Germline CDR1 reads SGHAT; CDR2 reads FQNNGV. The CDR3 has 13 residues. The V end lost 4 bases, the J end lost 3 bases, and 9 bases lay between the germline ends. The CDR3 DNA sequence: TGTGCCAGCAGCTCCTTTCGGGAAGAGACCCAGTACTTC. Translated, it gives CASSSFREETQYF.

The chain uses TRBV28 and TRBJ2-5; TRBD2 agrees at 12 bases. The J call is doubtful: the DNA matches TRBJ2-1 better. The length of the CDR3 is 17 residues. Germline CDR1 MDHEN, CDR2 SYDVKM. CDR3 amino acids: CASSLGTGLAGYSEQFF. The CDR3 coding sequence is TGTGCCAGCAGTTTGGGGACAGGACTAGCGGGATACTCTGAGCAGTTCTTC.

CDR3 protein: CASSPLTGGENIQYF. Written as DNA, the CDR3 is TGTGCCAGCTCACCCCTGACAGGGGGAGAGAACATTCAGTACTTC. The V call is TRBV18, the J call TRBJ2-4; 9 positions match TRBD1. The CDR3 totals 15 residues. V lost 3 bases to trimming and J lost 7 bases; unmatched junction nucleotides: 7. The germline gives CDR1 KGHSH, CDR2 LQKENI.

This clonotype was recorded a few times. The chain has TRBV29-1 and TRBJ1-4, with D tentatively TRBD1 (6 bases). Trimming pared 7 bases from V and 0 bases from J, leaving 15 bases between. Germline-derived CDR1 and CDR2 are SQVTM and ANQGSEA. This CDR3 contains 15 residues. The CDR3 DNA sequence: TGCAGCGCTGGCCCCGGACAGTCAACTAATGAAAAACTGTTTTTT. The encoded protein is CSAGPGQSTNEKLFF. Combining the CDR3 with reference TRBV29-1 and TRBJ1-4 gives the whole variable domain SAVISQKPSRDICQRGTSLTIQCQVDSQVTMMFWYRQQPGQSLTLIATANQGSEATYESGFVIDKFPISRPNLTFSTLTVSNMSPEDSSIYLCSAGPGQSTNEKLFFGSGTQLSVL.

This clonotype was picked up a small number of times. This chain links TRBV29-1 with TRBJ1-2; 7 positions agree with TRBD1. The CDR3 is made up of 16 amino acids. Germline CDR1 is SQVTM and CDR2 is ANQGSEA. V shed 3 bases and J 3 bases; nucleotides not matched to a gene: 13. For the CDR3, the DNA is TGCAGCGTTGACTCCCCAATGACAGGGATGGACTATGGCTACACCTTC. Residues: CSVDSPMTGMDYGYTF. Complete variable domain (other parts from reference TRBV29-1 and TRBJ1-2): SAVISQKPSRDICQRGTSLTIQCQVDSQVTMMFWYRQQPGQSLTLIATANQGSEATYESGFVIDKFPISRPNLTFSTLTVSNMSPEDSSIYLCSVDSPMTGMDYGYTFGSGTRLTVV.

J is TRBJ1-1 and V is TRBV28; D remains unclear. The CDR3 consists of 15 residues. Germline CDR1 MDHEN, CDR2 SYDVKM. Trimming stripped 5 bases from V and 3 bases from J, with 16 bases between. CDR3 amino acids: CASSQSAKPYTEAFF. DNA for the CDR3: TGTGCCAGCAGTCAGTCGGCGAAACCCTACACTGAAGCTTTCTTT.

This clonotype has just one count. The chain employs TRBV5-1 and TRBJ2-2; D tentatively fits TRBD1 or TRBD2 (5 bases each). Germline CDR1 reads SGHRS; CDR2 reads YFSETQ. V lost 0 bases and J 2 bases, leaving 8 bases between the germline ends. CDR3 size: 15 residues. The CDR3 DNA follows: TGCGCCAGCAGCTTGGGGGACCTTAACACCGGGGAGCTGTTTTTT. Its translation: CASSLGDLNTGELFF.

At least ten counts were recorded for this clonotype. In nucleotides, the CDR3 is TGTGCCAGCAGCCCCCAGGGGGGCGCAGGCTACGAGCAGTACTTC. Its protein is CASSPQGGAGYEQYF. The chain couples TRBV11-2 to TRBJ2-7, with D maybe TRBD1 (7 bases). The CDR3 extends over 15 amino acids. Germline V gene data show CDR1 as SGHAT and CDR2 as FQNNGV. Trimming removed 5 bases at V and 3 bases at J, with 17 bases between.

This clonotype was seen a few times. J is TRBJ1-5 and V is TRBV19; TRBD1 agrees at 8 bases. The V gene's germline CDR1 is LNHDA and CDR2 SQIVND (reference sequence). The V gene end was trimmed by 7 bases and the J gene end by 2 bases; junction bases not matched to a gene: 10. This CDR3 is 16 amino acids long. The CDR3 DNA reads TGTGCCAGTACCCCGCTTAAGGGACAGGGCAATCAGCCCCAGCATTTT. Encoded protein: CASTPLKGQGNQPQHF.

This clonotype has ten or more counts. The rearrangement links TRBV28 to TRBJ1-5; D is ambiguous. CDR3 size: 13 residues. Trimming pared 7 bases from V and 6 bases from J, leaving 13 bases between. Germline V gives CDR1 MDHEN, CDR2 SYDVKM. The CDR3 here is CASTPDHGQPQHF. The CDR3 DNA reads TGTGCCAGCACCCCGGACCACGGTCAGCCCCAGCATTTT.

This clonotype was counted at least ten times. The chain combines TRBV28 with TRBJ2-6; D may correspond to TRBD1 or TRBD2 (5 bases each). V lost 8 bases and J 4 bases, leaving 18 bases between the germline ends. This CDR3 has 16 residues. Germline V gives CDR1 MDHEN, CDR2 SYDVKM. As DNA, the CDR3 is TGTGCCAGCCGTTCCCCGGGGCTCCCCGGGGCCAACGTCCTGACTTTC. It yields the protein CASRSPGLPGANVLTF.

This clonotype appeared many times. J is TRBJ1-2 and V is TRBV5-1; 7 bases agree with TRBD1. Germline CDR1 and CDR2: SGHRS and YFSETQ. Unmatched junction bases numbered 8, after V lost 4 bases and J lost 8 bases. CDR3 length equals 13 residues. DNA for the CDR3: TGCGCCAGCAGCGGCGAAGGGGGCGTGGGCTACACCTTC. This encodes CASSGEGGVGYTF.

In the case of this clonotype: A read error is possible here, since a much larger clone lies one base away. The CDR3 carries no conserved terminal phenylalanine or tryptophan, so it likely arises from a read error. The gene calls are TRBV2 and TRBJ1-1, with D perhaps TRBD1 (5 bases). Trimming left V 6 bases short and J 5 bases short, with 19 bases between. CDR3 length equals 15 residues. Germline-derived CDR1 and CDR2 are SNHLY and FYNNEI. The CDR3 coding sequence is TGTGCCAGCAGGGAGGTCCAGGGAAGCTGGACTGAAGCTTTCTCT. Translation: CASREVQGSWTEAFS.

This clonotype was detected ten times or more. The chain uses TRBV11-2 and TRBJ1-5; D is uncertain. Trimming cost V 3 bases and J 6 bases, with 15 bases left between them. CDR3 length: 15 amino acids. Germline-derived CDR1 and CDR2 are SGHAT and FQNNGV. This CDR3 is CASSLVRGNSQPQHF. In DNA, the CDR3 is TGTGCCAGCAGCTTGGTCCGGGGAAATTCTCAGCCCCAGCATTTT. The complete variable domain, with remaining parts taken from reference TRBV11-2 and TRBJ1-5, reads EAGVAQSPRYKIIEKRQSVAFWCNPISGHATLYWYQQILGQGPKLLIQFQNNGVVDDSQLPKDRFSAERLKGVDSTLKIQPAKLEDSAVYLCASSLVRGNSQPQHFGDGTRLSIL.

In this sample, this clonotype turned up many times. The chain couples TRBV3-1 to TRBJ1-2; TRBD1 is a possible D gene (5 bases). V lost 5 bases, J lost 4 bases, and 11 bases lay in between. The CDR3 is made up of 13 amino acids. In germline, CDR1 is LGHDT, CDR2 YNNKEL (reference sequence). CDR3 coding DNA: TGTGCCAGCAGCACCTCGGACATCTATGGCTACACCTTC. This translates into CASSTSDIYGYTF.

The chain is built from TRBV28 and TRBJ2-2; 7 positions match TRBD2. Germline loops: CDR1 MDHEN, CDR2 SYDVKM. This CDR3 spans 15 amino acids. V was pared by 6 bases and J by 5 bases, with 9 bases of the junction left unmatched. The CDR3 region is CASSPGGVGTGELFF. Here the CDR3 DNA reads TGTGCCAGCAGCCCTGGGGGGGTGGGGACCGGGGAGCTGTTTTTT.

This clonotype was detected a few times. The rearrangement uses TRBV5-1 and TRBJ2-7; D tentatively fits TRBD1 or TRBD2 (5 bases each). Germline-derived CDR1 and CDR2 are SGHRS and YFSETQ. V was shortened by 5 bases and J by 5 bases, with 17 bases between the two germline ends. The CDR3 totals 14 residues. The CDR3 sequence is CASSSGPLDHEQYF. The CDR3 region has the DNA TGCGCCAGCAGTTCGGGACCTCTGGATCACGAGCAGTACTTC.

With regard to this clonotype: Here the CDR3 omits its conserved ending phenylalanine or tryptophan, so a read error is the likely source. V gene TRBV6-1 combines with J gene TRBJ1-1; no definite D call. The CDR3 has 13 residues. Trimming cost V 6 bases and J 0 bases, with 8 bases left between them. Germline-derived CDR1 and CDR2 are MNHNS and SASEGT. The chain's CDR3 is CASRRTVNTEAFS. The CDR3, as DNA: TGTGCCAGCAGGAGGACGGTGAACACTGAAGCTTTCTCT.

This sequence joins TRBV5-1 and TRBJ2-2, with 11 bases fitting TRBD2. The CDR3 is 18 residues long. V was pared by 3 bases and J by 1 base, with 8 bases of the junction left unmatched. CDR1 is SGHRS and CDR2 is YFSETQ in the germline V gene. CDR3 bases: TGCGCCAGCAGCTCTGTACTAGCGGGAGAACTGAACACCGGGGAGCTGTTTTTT. Encoded protein: CASSSVLAGELNTGELFF. The whole variable domain, remainder taken from reference TRBV5-1 and TRBJ2-2, is KAGVTQTPRYLIKTRGQQVTLSCSPISGHRSVSWYQQTPGQGLQFLFEYFSETQRNKGNFPGRFSGRQFSNSRSEMNVSTLELGDSALYLCASSSVLAGELNTGELFFGEGSRLTVL.

The chain employs TRBV30 and TRBJ1-1; TRBD1 is a possible D gene (5 bases). V was shortened by 7 bases and J by 1 base, with 16 bases between the two germline ends. This CDR3 has 14 residues. The germline gives CDR1 GTSNPN, CDR2 SVGIG (reference sequence). The CDR3 bases are TGTGCCTACGGACATTATGGGGGGAACACTGAAGCTTTCTTT. Protein product: CAYGHYGGNTEAFF.